The 12 T cell receptor beta chains below all came from one sample that was sequenced in a study of T cells in Graves' hyperthyroidism and ophthalmopathy. It was RNA transcripts that yielded the amplified TCR beta CDR3 regions. HTBI primers were the set used in a first-round RT-PCR of the TCR CDR3. TCRdb reprocessed the multiplex PCR reads via MiXCR and lists one record per CDR3 protein. Of 410,000 or so distinct CDR3 sequences listed, roughly 15% are singletons. The sample consisted of blood. The receptors here all came from a man between 18 and 35 years old with Graves' ophthalmopathy.

The chain recombines TRBV13 with TRBJ2-7, with D perhaps matching TRBD1 or TRBD2 (5 bases each). CDR1 is PRHDT and CDR2 is FYEKMQ in the germline V gene (reference sequence). The CDR3 spans 16 residues. V dropped 4 bases and J dropped 0 bases, with 16 bases sitting between them. The CDR3 coding sequence is TGTGCCAGCAGCTCCCGGGGCTACCAGAGCTCCTACGAGCAGTACTTC. Its translation: CASSSRGYQSSYEQYF.

The table lists this clonotype with many counts. This rearrangement joins TRBV20-1 to TRBJ2-7, with D possibly matching TRBD2 (5 bases). The CDR3 consists of 14 residues. The V gene lost 3 bases and the J gene lost 1 base, with 13 bases spanning the gap. Germline loops: CDR1 DFQATT, CDR2 SNEGSKA (reference sequence). This chain's CDR3 is CSASRKDWSYEQYF. The CDR3 nucleotides are TGCAGTGCTAGTAGGAAGGACTGGTCCTACGAGCAGTACTTC.

About this clonotype: At one of its ends the junction is not consistent with the germline gene, which may arise from a read error. The chain is built from TRBV5-1 and TRBJ1-1; tentative D call: TRBD1 (5 bases). The CDR3 runs to 16 residues. From germline, CDR1 is SGHRS and CDR2 YFSETQ. In DNA, the CDR3 is TGTGCCAGCAGCCAAAGAGCCGACAGATTGAACACTGAAGCTCTCTTT. Its translation: CASSQRADRLNTEALF.

This clonotype was picked up a small number of times. The chain carries TRBV15 and TRBJ1-2; D is unclear. The CDR3 has 14 amino acids. Germline V gene data show CDR1 as LNHNV and CDR2 as YYDKDF (reference sequence). Trimming shortened V by 0 bases and J by 4 bases, and 9 bases separated the two germline ends. The DNA for the CDR3 is TGTGCCACCAGCAGAGAGAAAGGGTCCTATGGCTACACCTTC. This encodes CATSREKGSYGYTF.

This chain links TRBV5-1 with TRBJ1-1; D gene ambiguous. This CDR3 spans 13 amino acids. Germline lookup yields CDR1 SGHRS and CDR2 YFSETQ. Deletions cut 1 base from V and 6 bases from J, with 10 bases between. The CDR3 nucleotides are TGCGCCAGCAGCTTGCTAGGGCAGTCTGAAGCTTTCTTT. Translating it yields CASSLLGQSEAFF.

This clonotype was seen a handful of times. This chain uses TRBV12-3 or TRBV12-4 with TRBJ2-3, with D tentatively TRBD1 (5 bases). This CDR3 region has 13 residues. Trimming left V 7 bases short and J 2 bases short, with 10 bases between. The CDR3 DNA reads as TGTGCCAGCACCCCGACAGTCACAGATACGCAGTATTTT. The encoded protein is CASTPTVTDTQYF.

This clonotype was seen ten or more times. CDR3 in amino acids: CASSNSRGGDRGPYGYTF. CDR3 in DNA: TGTGCCAGCAGCAACTCCCGGGGAGGGGACAGGGGGCCCTATGGCTACACCTTC. The chain recombines TRBV13 with TRBJ1-2; 12 nucleotides align to TRBD1. Germline V gene sequence: CDR1 PRHDT, CDR2 FYEKMQ (reference sequence). The CDR3 loop spans 18 amino acids. V lost 5 bases to trimming and J lost 4 bases; unmatched junction nucleotides: 14.

Concerning this clonotype: Just one base apart from a much larger clone, this may be a read error. The rearrangement joins TRBV27 to TRBJ2-3; D perhaps matches TRBD1 (5 bases). Trimming removed 4 bases at V and 1 base at J, with 9 bases between. The CDR3 is made up of 14 amino acids. The germline V gene encodes CDR1 MNHEY and CDR2 SMNVEV (reference sequence). Written as DNA, the CDR3 is TGTGCCAGCAGTTGGCCAGGGCGCACAGATACGCAGTATTTT. Its translation: CASSWPGRTDTQYF.

This clonotype has a count of ten or more. The rearrangement joins TRBV20-1 to TRBJ1-5, with 9 bases that match TRBD1. CDR3 length equals 12 residues. The junction had 4 bases not matched to a gene; V was cut back by 6 bases and J by 7 bases. The germline gives CDR1 DFQATT, CDR2 SNEGSKA (reference sequence). The CDR3 spells CSARQGEQPQHF. CDR3 in DNA: TGCAGTGCCCGACAGGGGGAACAGCCCCAGCATTTT.

This clonotype was seen repeatedly, ten times or more. V usage is TRBV11-2 and J usage is TRBJ2-5; D perhaps matches TRBD2 (6 bases). This CDR3 is built from 15 residues. The germline V gene encodes CDR1 SGHAT and CDR2 FQNNGV. Trimming shortened V by 1 base and J by 3 bases, and 12 bases separated the two germline ends. The CDR3: CASSLGVGGEETQYF. The CDR3 DNA follows: TGTGCCAGCAGCTTAGGAGTCGGCGGGGAAGAGACCCAGTACTTC.

This clonotype was counted only a few times. The chain is built from TRBV9 and TRBJ2-7, with 11 bases lining up with TRBD2. CDR3 length: 16 residues. CDR1 is SGDLS and CDR2 is YYNGEE in the germline V gene. After removal of 3 bases from V and 2 bases from J, the junction contained 7 bases not matched to a gene. CDR3 region: CASSGGTSGRTYEQYF. Written as DNA, the CDR3 is TGTGCCAGCAGCGGGGGAACTAGCGGGAGAACCTACGAGCAGTACTTC.

The table lists this clonotype with many counts. The rearrangement uses TRBV12-3 or TRBV12-4 and TRBJ2-1; 14 nucleotides align to TRBD2. The CDR3 runs to 16 residues. J lost 7 bases, V lost 5 bases, and 7 bases had no gene match. CDR3 DNA sequence: TGTGCCAGCAGTCCCCGACTAGCGGGGGGGCGTAATGAGCAGTTCTTC. Encoded protein: CASSPRLAGGRNEQFF.